This T cell receptor beta chain emerged from a study of T-cell memory formation after mild COVID-19. Study results and caveats: Among contracting clones, CD4+ were mainly CM/EM and CD8+ enriched in EMRA. Whereas later expanders leaned CD4+, clones contracting day 15 to 85 showed a balanced CD4/CD8 makeup.

This clonotype was counted a few times. The antigen is unknown. Looked up from germline, CDR1 is GTSNPN and CDR2 is SVGIG (reference sequence). V shed 1 base and J 5 bases; nucleotides not matched to a gene: 4. CDR3 length: 14 amino acids. TCRdb re-derived calls from the 5' RACE reads in MiXCR, one entry per CDR3 protein. Altogether about 400,000 distinct CDR3 sequences are present, 20% to 30% being singletons, with the ten largest covering roughly 14%. This TCR was sampled from an adult woman who had mild COVID-19 (a few samples of this study predate the infection). Cell type and time point are not known. The sample taken for sequencing was PBMCs or a T cell subset sorted from them (not recorded which). The V call is TRBV30, the J call TRBJ1-4; 7 positions agree with TRBD1. As DNA, the CDR3 is TGTGCCTGGAGTGGGTACAGGGGAAATGAAAAACTGTTTTTT. It yields the protein CAWSGYRGNEKLFF.